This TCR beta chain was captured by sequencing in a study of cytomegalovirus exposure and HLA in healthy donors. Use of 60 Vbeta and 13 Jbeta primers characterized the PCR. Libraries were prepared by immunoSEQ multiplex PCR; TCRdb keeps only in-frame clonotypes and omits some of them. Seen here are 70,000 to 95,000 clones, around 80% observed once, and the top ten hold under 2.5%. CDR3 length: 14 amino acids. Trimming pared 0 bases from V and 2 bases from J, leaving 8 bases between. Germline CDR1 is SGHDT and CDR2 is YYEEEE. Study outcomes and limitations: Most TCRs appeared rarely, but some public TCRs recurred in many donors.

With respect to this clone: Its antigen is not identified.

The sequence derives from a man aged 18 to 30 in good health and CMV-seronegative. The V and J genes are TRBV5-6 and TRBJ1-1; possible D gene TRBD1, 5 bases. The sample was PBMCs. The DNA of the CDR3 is TGTGCCAGCAGCTTGGAGGGGTCAAACACTGAAGCTTTCTTT. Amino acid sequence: CASSLEGSNTEAFF.